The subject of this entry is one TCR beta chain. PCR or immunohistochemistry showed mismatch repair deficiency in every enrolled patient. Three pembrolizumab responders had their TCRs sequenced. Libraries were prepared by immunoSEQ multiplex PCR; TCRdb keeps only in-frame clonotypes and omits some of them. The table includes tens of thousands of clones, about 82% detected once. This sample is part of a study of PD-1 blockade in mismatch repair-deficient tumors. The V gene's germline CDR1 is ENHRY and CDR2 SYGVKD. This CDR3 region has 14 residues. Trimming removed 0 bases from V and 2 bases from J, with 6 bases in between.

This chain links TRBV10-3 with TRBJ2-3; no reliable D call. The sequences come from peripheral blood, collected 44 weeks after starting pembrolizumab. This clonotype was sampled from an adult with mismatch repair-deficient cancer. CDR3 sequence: CAISESQSTDTQYF. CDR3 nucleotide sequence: TGTGCCATCAGTGAGTCGCAGTCCACAGATACGCAGTATTTT.